This T cell receptor beta chain was recorded in a study of T cell responses to AZD1222 COVID-19 vaccine. V shed 0 bases and J shed 12 bases, with 5 bases lying between them. The CDR3 runs 11 residues. Germline CDR1 is KGHDR and CDR2 is SFDVKD. Clones were read by immunoSEQ multiplex PCR, and TCRdb kept only the in-frame ones, dropping some. The sample shows some 130,000 clones, 70% to 90% of them seen only once. The chain is built from TRBV24-1 and TRBJ2-1; D is uncertain. The TCR comes from an adult in good health. Material: peripheral blood, obtained on day 0 of AZD1222 vaccination. The CDR3: CATSDLQGQFF. Written as DNA, the CDR3 is TGTGCCACCAGTGATTTGCAAGGGCAGTTCTTC.